The clone carrying this TCR beta chain was seen ten or more times. This record comes from a study of prognosis after radiotherapy for stage I lung cancer. Multiplex PCR in two rounds served to amplify TCR beta CDR3 from genomic DNA. Used in first-round PCR were primers specific to each TRBV and TRBJ gene. MiXCR, applied by TCRdb to the multiplex PCR reads, yields one record per CDR3 protein. The sample has about 24,000 distinct CDR3 sequences; roughly two fifths are singletons. Sequences were derived from PBMCs, sampled before or after stereotactic body radiation therapy (not recorded which). The origin of this receptor is a donor aged 50 or older with non-small cell lung cancer.

CDR3 amino acids: CSARDFNYEQYF. The CDR3 DNA reads as TGCAGTGCTCGGGACTTTAACTACGAGCAGTACTTC. The V gene is TRBV20-1, the J gene TRBJ2-7; D may be TRBD2 (6 bases). Germline CDR1 reads DFQATT; CDR2 reads SNEGSKA (reference sequence). V lost 5 bases to trimming and J lost 3 bases, with 11 bases between them. The CDR3 sequence is 12 residues long.